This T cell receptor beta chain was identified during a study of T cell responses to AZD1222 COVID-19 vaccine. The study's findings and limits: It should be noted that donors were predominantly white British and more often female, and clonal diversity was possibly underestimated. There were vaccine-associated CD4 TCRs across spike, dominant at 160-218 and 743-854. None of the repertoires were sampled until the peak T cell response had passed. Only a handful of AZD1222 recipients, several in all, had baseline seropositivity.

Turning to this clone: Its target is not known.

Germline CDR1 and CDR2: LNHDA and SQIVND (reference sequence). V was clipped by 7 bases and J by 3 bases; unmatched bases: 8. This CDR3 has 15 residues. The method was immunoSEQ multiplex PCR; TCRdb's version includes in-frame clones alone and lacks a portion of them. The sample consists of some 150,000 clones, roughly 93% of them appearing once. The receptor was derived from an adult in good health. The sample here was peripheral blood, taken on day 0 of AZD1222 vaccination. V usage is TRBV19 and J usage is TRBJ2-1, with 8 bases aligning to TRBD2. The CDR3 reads CASTPRGGNYNEQFF. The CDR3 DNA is TGTGCCAGTACCCCACGGGGGGGCAACTACAATGAGCAGTTCTTC.